This TCR beta chain is from a study of T cell responses to AZD1222 COVID-19 vaccine. Study results and caveats: White British ancestry dominated among donors, who included more females, and clonal diversity was possibly underestimated.

Regarding this clone: Its antigen remains unknown.

The CDR3 is made up of 16 amino acids. V was clipped by 4 bases and J by 5 bases; unmatched bases: 9. Germline V gene sequence: CDR1 SGHRS, CDR2 YFSETQ. TCRdb's table, derived via immunoSEQ multiplex PCR, lists solely in-frame clones and lacks some. The table has about 110,000 clones, about 90% seen once. This clonotype originated in an adult in good health. This chain connects TRBV5-1 to TRBJ2-7; TRBD2 agrees at 13 bases. Sequences were derived from peripheral blood, sampled on day 0 of AZD1222 vaccination. CDR3 DNA: TGCGCCAGCAGCCCGCCACTAGCGGGAGGGTCCCACGAGCAGTACTTC. Protein product: CASSPPLAGGSHEQYF.